This entry lists 9 T cell receptor beta chains sequenced from one sample in a study of T-cell reconstitution after alpha-beta-depleted transplantation in children. Unique molecular identifiers were incorporated when the TCRbeta library was constructed. TCRdb re-called the PCR reads with MiXCR, one entry per CDR3 protein. This repertoire shows about 980,000 distinct CDR3 sequences, roughly 31% found once; its top ten account for over 25%. The sample here was PBMCs, mostly from graft donor cells, taken 360 days after TCRalphabeta/CD19-depleted stem cell transplant. The origin of the receptors is a boy younger than two who had a stem cell transplant for SCID, so the T cells may come from the graft donor.

The DNA for the CDR3 is TGTGCCAGCAGCGTGCACCCCATGGCGGGACAGGGGTTCTATGGCTACACCTTC. It yields the protein CASSVHPMAGQGFYGYTF. The J gene is TRBJ1-2, the V gene TRBV9; 10 bases match TRBD1. V shed 2 bases and J 4 bases; nucleotides not matched to a gene: 14. CDR3 length: 18 residues. Germline V lookup: CDR1 SGDLS, CDR2 YYNGEE.

This clonotype was seen at least ten times. The rearrangement uses TRBV4-1 and TRBJ1-1; D gene unclear. Between the trimmed V and J ends, which lost 0 bases and 6 bases, there was a span of 8 bases. The CDR3 spans 13 residues. CDR1 and CDR2 from the germline V gene are MGHRA and YSYEKL. The CDR3 sequence: CASSQDHPAEAFF. The CDR3 nucleotides are TGCGCCAGCAGCCAAGACCATCCGGCTGAAGCTTTCTTT.

The chain has TRBV5-1 and TRBJ2-7; 7 positions match TRBD1. Trimming removed 0 bases from V and 3 bases from J; junction bases left unmatched: 6. CDR3 size: 15 residues. Germline CDR1 and CDR2: SGHRS and YFSETQ. The chain's CDR3 is CASSLAPGQNYEQYF. CDR3 DNA sequence: TGCGCCAGCAGCTTGGCTCCGGGACAGAACTACGAGCAGTACTTC.

The J gene is TRBJ2-1, the V gene TRBV20-1; D perhaps matches TRBD1 (7 bases). The ends were cut back, 6 bases at V and 0 bases at J, with 15 bases in the middle. The CDR3 covers 15 residues. In germline, CDR1 is DFQATT, CDR2 SNEGSKA (reference sequence). CDR3 coding DNA: TGCAGTGCCGGAGGGGGCCGGAGCTCCTACAATGAGCAGTTCTTC. This sequence encodes CSAGGGRSSYNEQFF.

The chain recombines TRBV20-1 with TRBJ2-7, with D maybe TRBD2 (6 bases). The CDR3 totals 13 residues. Germline V gene lookup returns CDR1 DFQATT and CDR2 SNEGSKA (reference sequence). CDR3 sequence reads: CRPNLGGSYEQYF. CDR3 nucleotides: TGCAGGCCAAATTTGGGGGGCTCCTACGAGCAGTACTTC.

This sequence joins TRBV7-9 and TRBJ1-5; 7 bases are a match to TRBD1. The germline V gene encodes CDR1 SEHNR and CDR2 FQNEAQ (reference sequence). This CDR3 is 15 amino acids long. Unmatched junction bases numbered 9, after V lost 5 bases and J lost 5 bases. The CDR3 loop reads CASSPSGTADQPQHF. Here the CDR3 DNA reads TGTGCCAGCAGCCCTTCCGGGACAGCGGATCAGCCCCAGCATTTT. Variable domain in full (rest from reference TRBV7-9 and TRBJ1-5): DTGVSQNPRHKITKRGQNVTFRCDPISEHNRLYWYRQTLGQGPEFLTYFQNEAQLEKSRLLSDRFSAERPKGSFSTLEIQRTEQGDSAMYLCASSPSGTADQPQHFGDGTRLSIL.

This rearrangement joins TRBV7-8 to TRBJ2-7; tentatively, D is TRBD2 (6 bases). The length of the CDR3 is 12 residues. V lost 5 bases and J 5 bases, leaving 10 bases between the germline ends. CDR1 SGHVS and CDR2 FQNEAQ come from the germline V gene. As DNA, the CDR3 is TGTGCCAGCAGCGGCAGGGAGGACGAGCAGTACTTC. Translated: CASSGREDEQYF. The full variable domain, with the rest looked up from reference TRBV7-8 and TRBJ2-7, is GAGVSQSPRYKVAKRGQDVALRCDPISGHVSLFWYQQALGQGPEFLTYFQNEAQLDKSGLPSDRFFAERPEGSVSTLKIQRTQQEDSAVYLCASSGREDEQYFGPGTRLTVT.

Ten or more counts support this clonotype. The genes are TRBV15 and TRBJ2-7; perhaps TRBD2 as D (6 bases). The germline V and J ends were trimmed by 1 base and 7 bases, with 14 bases remaining between them. From germline, CDR1 is LNHNV and CDR2 YYDKDF (reference sequence). The length of the CDR3 is 14 residues. The CDR3 nucleotides read TGTGCCACCAGCAGAGGTGTTGGGGGGAATGAGCAGTACTTC. This codes for CATSRGVGGNEQYF. Filled out from reference TRBV15 and TRBJ2-7, the complete variable domain reads DAMVIQNPRYQVTQFGKPVTLSCSQTLNHNVMYWYQQKSSQAPKLLFHYYDKDFNNEADTPDNFQSRRPNTSFCFLDIRSPGLGDTAMYLCATSRGVGGNEQYFGPGTRLTVT.

The table lists this clonotype with a few counts. The V and J genes are TRBV5-1 and TRBJ1-5; no clear D gene. Germline lookup yields CDR1 SGHRS and CDR2 YFSETQ. The V end lost 0 bases, the J end lost 0 bases, and 7 bases lay between the germline ends. The CDR3 runs 15 residues. The CDR3 DNA reads as TGCGCCAGCAGCTTGGGACTGAATAGCAATCAGCCCCAGCATTTT. Protein sequence: CASSLGLNSNQPQHF.